The rows below give T cell receptor beta chains drawn from one sample of a study of blood T cell repertoires in COVID-19. The method was immunoSEQ multiplex PCR; TCRdb's version includes in-frame clones alone and lacks a portion of them. Of 53,000 or so clones in the sample, 70% to 90% are singletons; the top ten hold about an eighth. Sequencing used peripheral blood. The receptors were sampled from a man of 80 years or more with acute or convalescent COVID-19. The CDR3 runs from the conserved cysteine through the conserved F or W. Fields, in order: D gene, J gene, V gene, clone size, CDR3 protein, CDR3 DNA. A D gene is named only where the DNA matches it firmly. Size is stated for part of the rows, as once, few or many counts, or as a class when the clone is expanded.

>NA|TRBJ2-7|TRBV18|NA
CASSQGEPYEQYF
TGTGCCAGCTCACAGGGGGAACCCTACGAGCAGTACTTC
>TRBD1|TRBJ1-5|TRBV5-5|NA
CASRLTGGNQPQHF
TGTGCCAGTCGATTGACAGGGGGCAATCAGCCCCAGCATTTT
>NA|TRBJ1-2|TRBV12-3/TRBV12-4|NA
CASSPGGDYGYTF
TGTGCCAGCAGCCCCGGAGGGGACTATGGCTACACCTTC
>TRBD1|TRBJ2-5|TRBV28|NA
CASSLSGIGTGATQYF
TGTGCCAGCAGTTTAAGTGGTATCGGGACAGGGGCGACCCAGTACTTC
>TRBD1|TRBJ1-4|TRBV19|few
CASSGWSTGTNEKLFF
TGTGCCAGTAGTGGGTGGTCGACAGGGACAAATGAAAAACTGTTTTTT
>TRBD2|TRBJ2-2|TRBV9|NA
CASSPGTMAGDTGELFF
TGTGCCAGCAGCCCGGGGACCATGGCGGGGGACACCGGGGAGCTGTTTTTT
>NA|TRBJ2-7|TRBV5-5|NA
CASSFGDNYEQYF
TGTGCCAGCAGCTTCGGGGACAACTACGAGCAGTACTTC
>NA|TRBJ1-1|TRBV12-5|NA
CASGQTGFTEAFF
TGTGCTAGTGGTCAAACAGGGTTCACTGAAGCTTTCTTT
>TRBD1|TRBJ2-3|TRBV19|NA
CASSTTGTGVRDTQYF
TGTGCCAGTAGTACAACCGGGACAGGGGTGAGGGATACGCAGTATTTT
>NA|TRBJ1-6|TRBV30|once
CAWSRSAGNSPLHF
TGTGCCTGGAGCCGGTCCGCGGGTAATTCACCCCTCCACTTT
>TRBD2|TRBJ2-7|TRBV28|once
CASSKGRVPYEQYF
TGTGCCAGCAGCAAGGGGAGGGTTCCCTACGAGCAGTACTTC
>NA|TRBJ2-2|TRBV19|NA
CASSILTPTGAGELFF
TGTGCCAGTAGTATTCTCACACCCACGGGGGCCGGGGAGCTGTTTTTT
>NA|TRBJ1-1|TRBV11-2|NA
CASSLDFRREAFF
TGTGCCAGCAGCTTAGATTTCCGCAGAGAAGCTTTCTTT
>TRBD1|TRBJ2-2|TRBV19|few
CASRSDRVGTGELFF
TGTGCCAGTAGATCCGACAGGGTGGGGACCGGGGAGCTGTTTTTT
>TRBD2|TRBJ2-4|TRBV5-4|NA
CASSSGLAGAKNIQYF
TGTGCCAGCAGCTCGGGACTAGCGGGAGCCAAAAACATTCAGTACTTC
>NA|TRBJ1-5|TRBV5-6|NA
CASSLAGVTSQPQHF
TGTGCCAGCAGCTTGGCGGGGGTGACAAGTCAGCCCCAGCATTTT
>NA|TRBJ1-3|TRBV6-6|NA
CASSYSLAVNTIYF
TGTGCCAGCAGTTACTCGTTAGCGGTGAACACCATATATTTT
>NA|TRBJ1-5|TRBV30|once
CAWSGQGSNQPQHF
TGTGCCTGGAGCGGTCAGGGTAGCAATCAGCCCCAGCATTTT
>NA|TRBJ2-7|TRBV7-9|NA
CASSFLLSPYEQYF
TGTGCCAGCAGCTTTTTGTTGAGCCCCTACGAGCAGTACTTC
>NA|TRBJ2-2|TRBV3-1/TRBV3-2|NA
CASLPSGLVTGELFF
TGTGCCAGCCTACCCAGCGGGCTAGTAACCGGGGAGCTGTTTTTT
>TRBD2|TRBJ2-3|TRBV7-3|NA
CASSLTGGLVDTQYF
TGTGCCAGCAGCTTAACGGGGGGGTTGGTAGATACGCAGTATTTT
>NA|TRBJ1-3|TRBV18|NA
CASSPPSSGGNTIYF
TGTGCCAGCTCACCACCCTCGTCAGGGGGAAACACCATATATTTT
>NA|TRBJ1-2|TRBV6-5|NA
CASNTGFPNYGYTF
TGTGCCAGCAATACAGGGTTCCCAAACTATGGCTACACCTTC
>TRBD1|TRBJ1-3|TRBV5-1|NA
CASSSGTGATGNTIYF
TGCGCCAGCAGCTCCGGGACAGGGGCAACTGGAAACACCATATATTTT
>TRBD1|TRBJ2-1|TRBV13|NA
CASSSRPETGLHEQFF
TGTGCCAGCAGCTCCAGGCCCGAGACAGGGCTGCATGAGCAGTTCTTC
>NA|TRBJ1-5|TRBV6-1|NA
CASSEGQYNQPQHF
TGTGCCAGCAGTGAAGGGCAGTACAATCAGCCCCAGCATTTT
>NA|TRBJ2-2|TRBV24-1|NA
CATSDRVTGELFF
TGTGCCACCAGTGATCGGGTAACCGGGGAGCTGTTTTTT
>NA|TRBJ1-1|TRBV28|NA
CASRIAGLNMNTEAFF
TGTGCCAGCCGAATAGCGGGGCTAAATATGAACACTGAAGCTTTCTTT
>TRBD2|TRBJ2-7|TRBV5-6|NA
CASSPGLAGGIHEQYF
TGTGCCAGCAGCCCGGGACTAGCGGGGGGAATCCACGAGCAGTACTTC